This T cell receptor beta chain was captured by sequencing in a study of blood T cell repertoires in COVID-19. Losses at the gene ends were 0 bases for V and 3 bases for J; bases not matched to a gene: 6. CDR1 SGDLS and CDR2 YYNGEE come from the germline V gene. The length of the CDR3 is 16 residues. Sequencing was performed with immunoSEQ multiplex PCR; in TCRdb, only in-frame clones are kept and a portion is missing. This sample has 150,000 to 200,000 clones, with about 84% found just once. The clonotype originates from a woman under 40 with acute or convalescent COVID-19. The V gene is TRBV9, the J gene TRBJ2-7; 10 bases are shared with TRBD2. The sequenced material came from peripheral blood. DNA for the CDR3: TGTGCCAGCAGCGTAGGTAGCGGGAGGAATAACTACGAGCAGTACTTC. It yields the protein CASSVGSGRNNYEQYF.